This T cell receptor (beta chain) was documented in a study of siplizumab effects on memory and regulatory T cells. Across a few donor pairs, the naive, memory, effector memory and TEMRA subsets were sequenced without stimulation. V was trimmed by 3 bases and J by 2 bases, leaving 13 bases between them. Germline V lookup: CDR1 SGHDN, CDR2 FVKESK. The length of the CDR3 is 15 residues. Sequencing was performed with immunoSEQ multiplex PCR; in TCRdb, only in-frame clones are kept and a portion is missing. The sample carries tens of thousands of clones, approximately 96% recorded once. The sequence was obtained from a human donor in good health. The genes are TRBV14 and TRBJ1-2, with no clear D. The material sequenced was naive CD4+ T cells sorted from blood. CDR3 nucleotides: TGTGCCAGCAGCCATGCCCCAGGCCTCAACTATGGCTACACCTTC. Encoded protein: CASSHAPGLNYGYTF.